The 10 T cell receptor beta chains given below trace back to one sample, sequenced in a study of liver allograft versus peripheral blood T cells (dated by TCRdb to 2020 to 2021). About the study as a whole: In liver transplant recipients, the study looked at T cell receptor repertoires in the peripheral blood and set them against the repertoires found within the transplanted livers.

TCRdb shows the sequencer as Illumina MiSeq. Using fastp at Q25 and MiXCR, TCRdb reprocessed the public reads and kept productive beta chains. Every CDR3 protein is listed once, alongside the most common genes and DNA of its rows. Here the sample has about 16,000 distinct CDR3 sequences; 20% to 25% occur a single time. The ten most abundant clones make up roughly 13% of the sample. The receptors derive from a human patient who had a liver transplant. After a transplant, some of the T cells may come from the graft donor.

V and J are TRBV7-2 and TRBJ2-1; D remains ambiguous. The germline gives CDR1 SGHTA, CDR2 FQGNSA. This CDR3 contains 13 residues. The ends were cut back, 5 bases at V and 9 bases at J, with 14 bases in the middle. The CDR3: CASSPRSSAEQFF. Here the CDR3 DNA reads TGTGCCAGCAGCCCCCGTAGTTCGGCTGAGCAGTTCTTC.

The table lists this clonotype with many counts. V usage is TRBV28 and J usage is TRBJ2-7, with D possibly being TRBD1 (8 bases). This CDR3 comprises 15 residues. The germline V gene has CDR1 MDHEN and CDR2 SYDVKM. Trimming left V 6 bases short and J 2 bases short, with 17 bases between. The CDR3 nucleotides are TGTGCCAGCAGCCGACAGGGGAGGGGTACCTACGAGCAGTACTTC. Amino acids: CASSRQGRGTYEQYF. The full variable domain, its missing parts supplied by reference TRBV28 and TRBJ2-7, is DVKVTQSSRYLVKRTGEKVFLECVQDMDHENMFWYRQDPGLGLRLIYFSYDVKMKEKGDIPEGYSVSREKKERFSLILESASTNQTSMYLCASSRQGRGTYEQYFGPGTRLTVT.

This clonotype is medium-sized (0.01 to 0.1%). The V call is TRBV18, the J call TRBJ2-6, with TRBD2 as a possible D gene (5 bases). V lost 5 bases and J 4 bases, leaving 18 bases between the germline ends. This CDR3 has 17 amino acids. Germline CDR1 and CDR2: KGHSH and LQKENI. The CDR3 loop is CASSTSRIPSGANVLTF. CDR3 nucleotide sequence: TGTGCCAGCTCAACCTCCCGCATACCTAGCGGGGCCAACGTCCTGACTTTC.

The rearrangement uses TRBV5-6 and TRBJ1-1; 9 positions match TRBD1. CDR3 size: 18 residues. Germline-derived CDR1 and CDR2 are SGHDT and YYEEEE. V lost 2 bases to trimming and J lost 0 bases; unmatched junction nucleotides: 11. The CDR3 region has the DNA TGTGCCAGCAGCTTAAACCTGGACAGGGGCACGCTGAACACTGAAGCTTTCTTT. Its protein is CASSLNLDRGTLNTEAFF.

This clonotype was observed a few times. The J gene is TRBJ1-2, the V gene TRBV5-6; weak D call: TRBD1 (6 bases). Trimming shortened V by 4 bases and J by 1 base, and 11 bases separated the two germline ends. Germline V gives CDR1 SGHDT, CDR2 YYEEEE. CDR3 size: 14 residues. CDR3 sequence: CASSGQQGNYGYTF. In DNA form, the CDR3 reads TGTGCCAGCAGCGGACAACAGGGTAACTATGGCTACACCTTC.

There are many counts of this clonotype. The chain uses TRBV7-2 and TRBJ2-3; TRBD2 matches 10 bases. The J segment lost 5 bases and the V segment lost 3 bases, leaving 5 bases of the junction unmatched. Germline-derived CDR1 and CDR2 are SGHTA and FQGNSA. This CDR3 region has 15 residues. The CDR3 loop is CASSFRAGGLDTQYF. The CDR3 DNA follows: TGTGCCAGCAGCTTCCGAGCGGGAGGGTTAGATACGCAGTATTTT.

This chain uses TRBV16 with TRBJ1-5, with D possibly TRBD1 on 5 matching bases. Germline CDR1 KGHSY, CDR2 FQNENV. This CDR3 has 13 amino acids. V was trimmed by 0 bases and J by 7 bases, leaving 7 bases between them. The CDR3 is CASSQSWDQPQHF. The CDR3 nucleotides are TGTGCCAGCAGCCAATCATGGGACCAGCCCCAGCATTTT.

V usage is TRBV5-4 and J usage is TRBJ1-2; no firm D call. The ends were cut back, 4 bases at V and 5 bases at J, with 9 bases in the middle. The CDR3 sequence is 12 residues long. In germline, CDR1 is SGHNT, CDR2 YYREEE (reference sequence). The CDR3 sequence: CASSRDGYGYTF. The CDR3 DNA is TGTGCCAGCAGCCGAGACGGATATGGCTACACCTTC. The variable domain in full, completed from reference TRBV5-4 and TRBJ1-2, reads ETGVTQSPTHLIKTRGQQVTLRCSSQSGHNTVSWYQQALGQGPQFIFQYYREEENGRGNFPPRFSGLQFPNYSSELNVNALELDDSALYLCASSRDGYGYTFGSGTRLTVV.

This clonotype appeared many times. This rearrangement joins TRBV6-1 to TRBJ1-3; D perhaps matches TRBD1 (5 bases). The CDR3 length is 16 residues. V shed 0 bases and J shed 2 bases, with 11 bases lying between them. Germline V lookup: CDR1 MNHNS, CDR2 SASEGT. DNA of the CDR3: TGTGCCAGCAGTGAAGCTTTGGGGGTAACTGGAAACACCATATATTTT. Amino acids: CASSEALGVTGNTIYF.

This clonotype has ten or more counts. This sequence joins TRBV29-1 and TRBJ2-7; 8 bases agree with TRBD1. Unmatched junction bases numbered 8, after V lost 8 bases and J lost 2 bases. From germline, CDR1 is SQVTM and CDR2 ANQGSEA. The CDR3 spans 13 residues. The CDR3 protein is CSPRQGNPYEQYF. CDR3 DNA sequence: TGCAGCCCTCGACAGGGGAACCCCTACGAGCAGTACTTC.